This record covers a single T cell receptor beta chain. Sequencing was performed with immunoSEQ multiplex PCR; in TCRdb, only in-frame clones are kept and a portion is missing. The repertoire holds under 60,000 clones, 90% to 95% seen once, with around 4% in the top ten. The V gene's germline CDR1 is SGHTA and CDR2 FQGNSA. Germline trimming cut 8 bases from V and 2 bases from J; bases unmatched to any gene: 2. The CDR3 length is 14 residues. This record belongs to a study of control samples from healthy donors and cancer patients. V usage is TRBV7-2 and J usage is TRBJ2-7; 14 nucleotides align to TRBD2. Sequencing was done on a sample of blood. This sequence was found in a man younger than 40 in good health. CDR3 protein: CASGTSGGTYEQYF. As DNA, the CDR3 is TGTGCCAGCGGGACTAGCGGGGGAACCTACGAGCAGTACTTC.